A single sample gave rise to the 20 T cell receptor beta chains below, sequenced in a study of human T cells and chemical hapten exposure. Each CDR3 protein gets one entry after TCRdb re-called the RACE reads with MiXCR. Among more than 90,000 distinct CDR3 sequences listed, 11% were seen once. Time point meaning: patch test 2, 6 weeks after DPC sensitization. Treatment meaning: therapeutic diphenylcyclopropenone sensitization with weekly scalp DPC. The source material was whole blood, sampled in connection with sensitization to the hapten diphenylcyclopropenone (DPC). These receptors came from a woman in her 40s with alopecia areata. Some clones in this sample may be carry-over from other donors' samples.

This chain uses TRBV2 with TRBJ2-7; no definite D call. Between the trimmed V and J ends, which lost 8 bases and 3 bases, there was a span of 14 bases. The germline CDR1 and CDR2 sequences are SNHLY and FYNNEI. The CDR3 contains 13 residues. The CDR3 DNA reads as TGTGCCAGCTTCACACCGTCCCTCTACGAGCAGTACTTC. This encodes CASFTPSLYEQYF.

This sequence joins TRBV19 and TRBJ1-1, with 12 bases fitting TRBD1. CDR1 is LNHDA and CDR2 is SQIVND in the germline V gene (reference sequence). With V trimmed by 5 bases and J by 6 bases, 10 bases remained unmatched. The CDR3 spans 16 residues. CDR3 coding DNA: TGTGCCAGTAGTGGGACAGGGGGCGCTTTTCTAGCTGAAGCTTTCTTT. Translated, it gives CASSGTGGAFLAEAFF. Drawing the rest from reference TRBV19 and TRBJ1-1, the complete variable domain is DGGITQSPKYLFRKEGQNVTLSCEQNLNHDAMYWYRQDPGQGLRLIYYSQIVNDFQKGDIAEGYSVSREKKESFPLTVTSAQKNPTAFYLCASSGTGGAFLAEAFFGQGTRLTVV.

This clonotype was recorded a few times. The chain uses TRBV4-3 and TRBJ2-7, with D possibly being TRBD1 (6 bases). Per the germline V gene, CDR1 is LGHNA and CDR2 is YSLEER. V dropped 2 bases and J dropped 6 bases, with 8 bases sitting between them. The CDR3 sequence is 12 residues long. The DNA for the CDR3 is TGCGCCAGCAGCCAAAAAGGGGGCGAGCAGTACTTC. This encodes CASSQKGGEQYF.

In its sample, this clonotype was seen once. The V and J genes are TRBV20-1 and TRBJ2-3, with D perhaps matching TRBD2 (6 bases). This CDR3 comprises 15 residues. The germline V and J ends were trimmed by 2 bases and 0 bases, with 12 bases remaining between them. The germline CDR1 and CDR2 sequences are DFQATT and SNEGSKA (reference sequence). CDR3 loop: CSARMVGGSTDTQYF. The CDR3 nucleotides are TGCAGTGCTAGAATGGTGGGGGGTAGCACAGATACGCAGTATTTT.

This clonotype was picked up many times. This chain connects TRBV5-4 to TRBJ2-3; 8 bases fit TRBD2. Germline CDR1 is SGHNT and CDR2 is YYREEE (reference sequence). This CDR3 has 16 residues. The J segment lost 3 bases and the V segment lost 1 base, leaving 7 bases of the junction unmatched. For the CDR3, the DNA is TGTGCCAGCAGCTTGATGCTAACGGGAGGGACAGATACGCAGTATTTT. This gives the protein CASSLMLTGGTDTQYF.

The chain links TRBV11-3 to TRBJ2-7, with D uncertain. V shed 5 bases and J shed 0 bases, with 11 bases lying between them. Germline values: CDR1 SGHNT, CDR2 YENEEA. The CDR3 runs to 14 residues. The CDR3 region has the DNA TGTGCCAGCAGCGAAACGACGGTCTCCTACGAGCAGTACTTC. It translates to CASSETTVSYEQYF.

This clonotype was picked up a small number of times. The chain is built from TRBV28 and TRBJ2-1; 8 positions agree with TRBD2. The CDR3 length is 16 residues. Germline CDR1 MDHEN, CDR2 SYDVKM. J was trimmed by 1 base and V by 6 bases; bases with no gene match: 8. The CDR3 sequence is CASSVLAAASYNEQFF. Here the CDR3 DNA reads TGTGCCAGCAGCGTACTAGCGGCCGCGTCCTACAATGAGCAGTTCTTC.

This clonotype was detected ten times or more. The chain is built from TRBV6-5 and TRBJ2-7, with D tentatively TRBD1 or TRBD2 (5 bases each). Looked up from germline, CDR1 is MNHEY and CDR2 is SVGAGI. Trimming stripped 2 bases from V and 5 bases from J, with 10 bases between. The CDR3 loop spans 13 amino acids. CDR3 coding DNA: TGTGCCAGCAGTTACCTGGGGGTCCACGAGCAGTACTTC. This codes for CASSYLGVHEQYF.

DNA of the CDR3: TGTGCCAGCAGACAGGGGAAAGAGACCCAGTACTTC. Translated: CASRQGKETQYF. This chain uses TRBV28 with TRBJ2-5; TRBD1 matches at 7 bases. V trimming: 6 bases; J trimming: 3 bases; junction bases outside the gene matches: 1. This CDR3 spans 12 amino acids. Germline V gives CDR1 MDHEN, CDR2 SYDVKM.

This clonotype was detected many times. This chain uses TRBV18 with TRBJ2-7, with a possible D match to TRBD1 (6 bases). V was trimmed by 5 bases and J by 0 bases, leaving 17 bases between them. The CDR3 extends over 16 amino acids. Germline CDR1 KGHSH, CDR2 LQKENI. CDR3 protein: CASSSTITGSSYEQYF. In nucleotides, the CDR3 is TGTGCCAGCTCATCCACCATAACAGGGAGCTCCTACGAGCAGTACTTC. Full variable domain (outside the CDR3, taken from reference TRBV18 and TRBJ2-7): NAGVMQNPRHLVRRRGQEARLRCSPMKGHSHVYWYRQLPEEGLKFMVYLQKENIIDESGMPKERFSAEFPKEGPSILRIQQVVRGDSAAYFCASSSTITGSSYEQYFGPGTRLTVT.

This clonotype was observed many times. This rearrangement joins TRBV25-1 to TRBJ2-3; no definite D call. The germline CDR1 and CDR2 sequences are MGHDK and SYGVNS. The CDR3 is 14 residues long. Trimming stripped 2 bases from V and 0 bases from J, with 6 bases between. DNA of the CDR3: TGTGCCAGCAGTGAAACCTCTAGCACAGATACGCAGTATTTT. It translates to CASSETSSTDTQYF.

The genes are TRBV30 and TRBJ2-5; tentatively, D is TRBD2 (7 bases). The V end was cut by 4 bases, the J end by 5 bases, with 41 bases between. This CDR3 is 22 amino acids long. The germline gives CDR1 GTSNPN, CDR2 SVGIG (reference sequence). The CDR3 DNA is TGTGCCTGGAATCGCCCCCAATTAGGACAGAGAGGGGGGGGTCTCAAGTTGGAGACCCAGTACTTC. Translated: CAWNRPQLGQRGGGLKLETQYF.

There are many counts of this clonotype. This sequence joins TRBV14 and TRBJ2-5; 7 bases are shared with TRBD1. The J segment lost 2 bases and the V segment lost 6 bases, leaving 6 bases of the junction unmatched. In germline, CDR1 is SGHDN, CDR2 FVKESK. The CDR3 is 14 residues long. CDR3 in DNA: TGTGCCAGCAGGCCTGGGACAGCTCAAGAGACCCAGTACTTC. Amino acids: CASRPGTAQETQYF.

This clonotype has ten or more counts. The V gene is TRBV12-3 or TRBV12-4, the J gene TRBJ1-4, with TRBD1 matching over 11 bases. V lost 6 bases and J lost 7; bases outside the gene matches: 10. The CDR3 is made up of 16 amino acids. The CDR3 DNA reads TGTGCCAGCAGGAGATACGAGGACAGGGGGCGTGAAAAACTGTTTTTT. It codes for CASRRYEDRGREKLFF.

This clonotype has a handful of counts. The J gene is TRBJ2-1, the V gene TRBV7-9; possible D gene TRBD1, 5 bases. The CDR3 is 15 amino acids. V was trimmed by 3 bases and J by 6 bases, leaving 15 bases between them. The germline gives CDR1 SEHNR, CDR2 FQNEAQ (reference sequence). CDR3: CASSFPGQGPNEQFF. The CDR3 nucleotides read TGTGCCAGCAGCTTCCCGGGCCAGGGCCCCAATGAGCAGTTCTTC.

The rearrangement uses TRBV12-5 and TRBJ2-3; D is possibly TRBD2 (6 bases). The CDR3 extends over 13 amino acids. Germline-derived CDR1 and CDR2 are LGHNT and FRNRAP. V was shortened by 4 bases and J by 7 bases, with 12 bases between the two germline ends. The CDR3 sequence: CASGSGGFNTQYF. CDR3 bases: TGTGCTAGTGGTTCCGGGGGTTTCAATACGCAGTATTTT.

In this sample, this clonotype turned up many times. The chain has TRBV18 and TRBJ2-7; D is unresolved. Germline loops: CDR1 KGHSH, CDR2 LQKENI. The V and J ends lost 2 bases and 7 bases respectively, with 12 bases between them. CDR3 length: 13 residues. CDR3 protein: CASSPGTGREQYF. DNA for the CDR3: TGTGCCAGCTCACCAGGTACGGGTCGGGAGCAGTACTTC.

The table lists this clonotype with a few counts. The V gene is TRBV24-1, the J gene TRBJ2-2; the D gene could be TRBD1 or TRBD2 (5 bases each). The CDR3 is 17 amino acids. V dropped 3 bases and J dropped 3 bases, with 16 bases sitting between them. Germline assignment: CDR1 KGHDR and CDR2 SFDVKD. The CDR3 loop is CATSDPSSRGYTGELFF. CDR3 DNA sequence: TGTGCCACCAGTGATCCTTCCTCGAGGGGATACACCGGGGAGCTGTTTTTT.

This clonotype turned up a few times. This sequence joins TRBV10-3 and TRBJ2-6, with TRBD1 identical over 9 bases. Germline V gene sequence: CDR1 ENHRY, CDR2 SYGVKD. Trimming at V came to 6 bases and at J to 0 bases, leaving 9 bases not matched to a gene. The length of the CDR3 is 18 residues. The CDR3 reads CAISDPGQGSSGANVLTF. CDR3 DNA sequence: TGTGCCATCAGCGATCCGGGACAGGGTTCCTCTGGGGCCAACGTCCTGACTTTC.

J is TRBJ2-2 and V is TRBV30, with 8 bases aligning to TRBD2. The junction had 6 bases not matched to a gene; V was cut back by 4 bases and J by 5 bases. This CDR3 has 14 residues. The germline gives CDR1 GTSNPN, CDR2 SVGIG (reference sequence). CDR3 in amino acids: CAWILAGYTGELFF. For the CDR3, the DNA is TGTGCCTGGATATTAGCGGGGTATACCGGGGAGCTGTTTTTT.